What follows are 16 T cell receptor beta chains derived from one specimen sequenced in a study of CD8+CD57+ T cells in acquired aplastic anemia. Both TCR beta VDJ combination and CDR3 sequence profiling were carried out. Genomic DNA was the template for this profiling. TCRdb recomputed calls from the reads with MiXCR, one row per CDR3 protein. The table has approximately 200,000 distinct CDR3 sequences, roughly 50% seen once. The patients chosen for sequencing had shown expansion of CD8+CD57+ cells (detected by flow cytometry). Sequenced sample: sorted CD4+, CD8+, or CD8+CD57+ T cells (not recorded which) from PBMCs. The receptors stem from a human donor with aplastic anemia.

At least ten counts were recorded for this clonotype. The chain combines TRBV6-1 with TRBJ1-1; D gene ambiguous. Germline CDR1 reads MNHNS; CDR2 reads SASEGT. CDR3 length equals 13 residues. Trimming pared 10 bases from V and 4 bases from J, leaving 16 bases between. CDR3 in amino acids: CANLPDGLTEAFF. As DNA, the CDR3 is TGTGCCAATTTACCCGACGGTCTCACTGAAGCTTTCTTT.

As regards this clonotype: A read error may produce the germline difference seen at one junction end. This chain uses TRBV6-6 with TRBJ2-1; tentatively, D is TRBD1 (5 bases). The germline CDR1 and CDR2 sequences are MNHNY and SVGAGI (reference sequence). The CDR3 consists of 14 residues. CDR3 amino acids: CASSVAPWGNGQFF. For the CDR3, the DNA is TGTGCCAGCAGTGTAGCCCCATGGGGCAATGGGCAGTTCTTC.

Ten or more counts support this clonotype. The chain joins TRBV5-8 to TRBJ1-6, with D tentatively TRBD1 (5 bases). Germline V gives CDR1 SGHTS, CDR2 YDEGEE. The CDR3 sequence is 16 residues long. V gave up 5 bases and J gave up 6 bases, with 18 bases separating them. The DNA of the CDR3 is TGTGCCAGCAGTTTCGGGACCTCGGCGGGTAATTCACCCCTCCACTTT. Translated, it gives CASSFGTSAGNSPLHF.

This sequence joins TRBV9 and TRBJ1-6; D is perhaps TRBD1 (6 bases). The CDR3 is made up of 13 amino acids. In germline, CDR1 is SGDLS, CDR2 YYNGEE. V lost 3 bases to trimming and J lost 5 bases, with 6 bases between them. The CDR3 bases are TGTGCCAGCAGCGGGACAGATAATTCACCCCTCCACTTT. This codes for CASSGTDNSPLHF. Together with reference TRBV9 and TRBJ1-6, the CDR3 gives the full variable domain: DSGVTQTPKHLITATGQRVTLRCSPRSGDLSVYWYQQSLDQGLQFLIQYYNGEERAKGNILERFSAQQFPDLHSELNLSSLELGDSALYFCASSGTDNSPLHFGNGTRLTVT.

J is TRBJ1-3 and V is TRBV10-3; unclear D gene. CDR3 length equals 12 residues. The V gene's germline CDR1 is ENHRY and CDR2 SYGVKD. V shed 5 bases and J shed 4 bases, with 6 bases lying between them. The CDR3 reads CAISSDGNTIYF. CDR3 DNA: TGTGCCATCAGTTCGGACGGAAACACCATATATTTT.

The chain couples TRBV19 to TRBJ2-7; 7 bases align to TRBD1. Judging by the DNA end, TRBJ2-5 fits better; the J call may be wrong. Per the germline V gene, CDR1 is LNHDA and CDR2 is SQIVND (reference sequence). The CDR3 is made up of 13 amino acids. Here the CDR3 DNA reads TGTGCCAGTAGTATCGACAGGGTCCAGACCCAGTACTTC. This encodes CASSIDRVQTQYF.

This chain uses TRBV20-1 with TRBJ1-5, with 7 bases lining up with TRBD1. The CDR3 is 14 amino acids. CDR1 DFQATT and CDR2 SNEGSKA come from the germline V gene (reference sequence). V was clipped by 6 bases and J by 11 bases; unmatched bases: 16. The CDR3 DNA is TGCAGTGCCCCTATCAACAGGGGAAGGGAGACCCAGCATTTT. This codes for CSAPINRGRETQHF.

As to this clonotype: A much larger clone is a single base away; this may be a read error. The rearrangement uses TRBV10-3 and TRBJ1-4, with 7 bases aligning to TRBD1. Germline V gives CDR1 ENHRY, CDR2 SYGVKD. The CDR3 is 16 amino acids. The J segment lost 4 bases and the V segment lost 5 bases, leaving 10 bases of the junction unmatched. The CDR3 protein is CAISSHQTGINEKLFF. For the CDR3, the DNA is TGTGCCATCAGTTCCCACCAGACAGGGATTAATGAAAAACTGTTTTTT.

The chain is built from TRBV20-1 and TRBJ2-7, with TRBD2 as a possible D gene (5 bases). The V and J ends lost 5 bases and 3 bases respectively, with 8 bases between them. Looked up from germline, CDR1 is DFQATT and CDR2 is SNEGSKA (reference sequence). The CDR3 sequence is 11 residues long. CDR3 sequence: CSARDDYEQYF. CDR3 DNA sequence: TGCAGTGCTCGGGATGACTACGAGCAGTACTTC.

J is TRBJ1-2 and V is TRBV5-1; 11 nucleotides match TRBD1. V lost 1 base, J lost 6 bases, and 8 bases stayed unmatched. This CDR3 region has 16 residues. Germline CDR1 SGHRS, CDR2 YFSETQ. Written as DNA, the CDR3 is TGCGCCAGCAGCTTGTATGTCGGACAGGGGGCGCATGGCTACACCTTC. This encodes CASSLYVGQGAHGYTF.

The CDR3 here is CASSLEGTEAFF. CDR3 bases: TGCGCCAGCAGCTTGGAGGGGACTGAAGCTTTCTTT. J is TRBJ1-1 and V is TRBV5-1; a weak D match, TRBD1 (5 bases). Deletions cut 0 bases from V and 5 bases from J, with 5 bases between. This CDR3 has 12 amino acids. Germline V gene lookup returns CDR1 SGHRS and CDR2 YFSETQ.

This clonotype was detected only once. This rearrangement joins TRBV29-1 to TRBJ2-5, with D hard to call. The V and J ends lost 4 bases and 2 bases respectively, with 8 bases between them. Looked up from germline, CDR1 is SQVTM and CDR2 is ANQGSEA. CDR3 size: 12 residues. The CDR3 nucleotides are TGCAGCGTTGCTTTCCTACAAGAGACCCAGTACTTC. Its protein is CSVAFLQETQYF.

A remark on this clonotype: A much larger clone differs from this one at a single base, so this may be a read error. CDR3 coding DNA: TGCGCCAGCAGCTTAACCCCGGGACAGGAGAACACCGGGGAGCTGTTTTTT. It codes for CASSLTPGQENTGELFF. This chain joins TRBV5-1 and TRBJ2-2; 8 bases are shared with TRBD1. CDR1 is SGHRS, CDR2 YFSETQ, per germline. V shed 2 bases, J shed 1 base, and the junction held 7 bases outside the gene matches. The CDR3 totals 17 residues.

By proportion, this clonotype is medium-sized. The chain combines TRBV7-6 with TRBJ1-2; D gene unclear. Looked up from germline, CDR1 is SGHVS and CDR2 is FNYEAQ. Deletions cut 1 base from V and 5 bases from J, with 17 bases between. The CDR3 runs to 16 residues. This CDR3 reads CASSLGRGDLVYGYTF. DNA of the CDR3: TGTGCCAGCAGCTTAGGGCGGGGTGATTTAGTTTATGGCTACACCTTC.

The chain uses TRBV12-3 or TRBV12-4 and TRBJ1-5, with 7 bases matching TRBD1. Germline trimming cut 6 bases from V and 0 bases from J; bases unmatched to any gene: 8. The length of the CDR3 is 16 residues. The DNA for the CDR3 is TGTGCCAGCAGCAAACAGGGGTTGGGTAGCAATCAGCCCCAGCATTTT. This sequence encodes CASSKQGLGSNQPQHF.

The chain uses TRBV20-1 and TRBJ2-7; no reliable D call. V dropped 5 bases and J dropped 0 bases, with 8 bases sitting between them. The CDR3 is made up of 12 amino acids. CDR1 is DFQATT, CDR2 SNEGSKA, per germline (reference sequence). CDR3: CSASTASYEQYF. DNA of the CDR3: TGCAGTGCTTCGACTGCCTCCTACGAGCAGTACTTC.